This TCR beta chain was retrieved from a study of identical twins. As regards this clonotype: Antigen unknown.

Overall study results and limits: The study found excess low generation probability among twin-shared out-of-frame alpha sequences. Researchers reported weaker excess twin sharing in beta out-of-frame sequences.

The length of the CDR3 is 15 residues. The ends were cut back, 2 bases at V and 3 bases at J, with 16 bases in the middle. Germline V gives CDR1 DFQATT, CDR2 SNEGSKA (reference sequence). TCRdb itself ran the 5' RACE reads through MiXCR, one entry per CDR3 protein. The repertoire holds 1.5 million or so distinct CDR3 sequences, with about 30% as singletons. The source material was cord blood. The clonotype was recovered from a newborn girl in good health. V gene TRBV20-1 combines with J gene TRBJ2-5, with D maybe TRBD1 (6 bases). Written as DNA, the CDR3 is TGCAGTGCTAGATTTATACAGGGTCCGAAAGAGACCCAGTACTTC. This encodes CSARFIQGPKETQYF.